Presented here are 7 T cell receptor beta chains from one specimen sequenced in a study of blood T cell repertoires in COVID-19. Measured with immunoSEQ multiplex PCR; TCRdb has only the in-frame clones, and not every one. Here the sample spans about 76,000 clones, roughly 85% being singletons. The sequencing input was peripheral blood. These TCRs come from a man aged 50 to 60 with COVID-19, enrolled during active disease.

This chain uses TRBV10-2 with TRBJ2-7; possible D gene TRBD1, 6 bases. V was cut by 4 bases and J by 6 bases, with 19 bases left in between. Germline CDR1 reads WSHSY; CDR2 reads SAAADI. This CDR3 is 15 amino acids long. CDR3: CASSASIGGFSEQYF. DNA for the CDR3: TGCGCCAGCAGTGCCTCCATAGGGGGATTTTCCGAGCAGTACTTC.

The CDR3 DNA is TGTGCCTGGAGCCCTAGCGGGGCCGTCTACAATGAGCAGTTCTTC. It translates to CAWSPSGAVYNEQFF. The rearrangement joins TRBV30 to TRBJ2-1, with TRBD2 matching 9 bases. The CDR3 loop spans 15 amino acids. Trimming at V came to 3 bases and at J to 3 bases, leaving 6 bases not matched to a gene. CDR1 GTSNPN and CDR2 SVGIG come from the germline V gene (reference sequence).

As DNA, the CDR3 is TGTGCCAGCAGTTACTCCAAGGGGACAGTGGGGCACGAGCAGTACTTC. Residues: CASSYSKGTVGHEQYF. The chain carries TRBV6-2 or TRBV6-3 and TRBJ2-7; 7 bases align to TRBD1. Germline CDR1 reads MNHEY; CDR2 reads SVGEGT. V lost 0 bases to trimming and J lost 5 bases; unmatched junction nucleotides: 10. CDR3 length equals 16 residues.

V and J are TRBV4-1 and TRBJ1-6; 7 bases align to TRBD1. This CDR3 region has 14 residues. V was clipped by 0 bases and J by 15 bases; unmatched bases: 8. Per the germline V gene, CDR1 is MGHRA and CDR2 is YSYEKL. The CDR3 region has the DNA TGCGCCAGCAGCCAAGAGCGCACAGGGGCCCTCCTCCACTTT. Translation gives CASSQERTGALLHF.

This clone was seen once. V gene TRBV30 combines with J gene TRBJ1-1; a weak D match, TRBD1 (6 bases). With 5 bases removed from V and 7 bases from J, the gap between germline ends came to 17 bases. The CDR3 runs to 13 residues. From germline, CDR1 is GTSNPN and CDR2 SVGIG (reference sequence). CDR3 protein: CAWGRRGADEAFF. DNA of the CDR3: TGTGCCTGGGGCCGGCGGGGGGCGGATGAAGCTTTCTTT.

The CDR3 sequence: CASSLDAGPLQFF. The CDR3 nucleotides are TGTGCCAGCAGTTTAGACGCGGGTCCCCTGCAGTTCTTC. The J gene is TRBJ2-1, the V gene TRBV12-3 or TRBV12-4; the D gene is possibly TRBD2 (5 bases). There are 13 residues in the CDR3. Trimming took off 1 base at V and 12 bases at J, with 13 bases between the two ends.

This clone occurred a few times. The chain uses TRBV7-3 and TRBJ2-3; 11 nucleotides line up with TRBD1. This CDR3 region has 14 residues. Trimming cost V 5 bases and J 7 bases; bases outside gene matches: 5. CDR1 is SGHTA, CDR2 FQGTGA, per germline. CDR3 sequence reads: CASSMGTGGNTQYF. CDR3 bases: TGTGCCAGCAGCATGGGGACAGGGGGAAATACGCAGTATTTT.